Shown below are 2 T cell receptor beta chains from a single sample sequenced in a study of spatial heterogeneity in lung cancer. TCRdb re-analysed the 5' RACE reads in MiXCR, keeping a single row per CDR3 protein. Among approximately 50,000 distinct CDR3 sequences, around 6.7% were seen once, and the ten largest hold about a third. Stated time point: blood at routine non-recurrence follow-up after resection. Material for sequencing was whole RNA from tumor, nontumor lung or frozen PBMC, left unsorted. The sequencing used PBMCs, collected at follow-up. The receptor set was obtained from a female donor with early-stage non-small cell lung cancer.

The gene calls are TRBV7-2 and TRBJ1-6; possible D gene TRBD1, 5 bases. This CDR3 contains 15 residues. Germline CDR1 reads SGHTA; CDR2 reads FQGNSA. V was shortened by 5 bases and J by 10 bases, with 18 bases between the two germline ends. CDR3 protein: CASSARDGGRSPLHF. CDR3 sequence (DNA): TGTGCCAGCAGCGCCAGAGACGGGGGGAGATCACCCCTCCACTTT.

The CDR3 is CASSLVAGQVPGELFF. CDR3 coding DNA: TGTGCCAGCAGCTTAGTGGCTGGACAGGTTCCCGGGGAGCTGTTTTTT. The chain has TRBV7-6 and TRBJ2-2, with 7 nucleotides matching TRBD1. The length of the CDR3 is 16 residues. The germline V gene encodes CDR1 SGHVS and CDR2 FNYEAQ. The V and J ends lost 1 base and 6 bases, in that order; junction bases with no gene match: 8.